Included here is one T cell receptor (beta chain) sequence, with context. Clones were read by immunoSEQ multiplex PCR, and TCRdb kept only the in-frame ones, dropping some. The data contain some 200,000 clones, more than 70% of them singletons. This sample was taken from a study of blood T cell repertoires in COVID-19. Overall study: The cDNA or gDNA used as material had been derived from T cells, B-cell-depleted T cells, or PBMCs.

Unmatched junction bases numbered 5, after V lost 10 bases and J lost 2 bases. The CDR3 loop spans 13 amino acids. CDR1 MNHEY and CDR2 SVGAGI come from the germline V gene. The V call is TRBV6-5, the J call TRBJ2-3, with 8 bases identical to TRBD1. The source of this sequence is a man in his fifties with COVID-19, enrolled during active disease. The sequencing sample was made of peripheral blood. CDR3 DNA: TGTGCCACCGGACAGGGAGCCACAGATACGCAGTATTTT. It codes for CATGQGATDTQYF.